This T cell receptor beta chain comes out of a study of cytomegalovirus exposure and HLA in healthy donors. The PCR made use of 60 Vbeta and 13 Jbeta primers. The protocol was immunoSEQ multiplex PCR, while the TCRdb copy is restricted to in-frame clones and leaves out a portion. The sample lists tens of thousands of clones, 60% to 75% occurring once. Study conclusions and caveats: According to a later analysis, donors in an Asian-associated ancestry cluster reportedly had fewer N-insertions than the roughly 670-donor mean. The majority of TCR sequences were rare, yet some public TCRs appeared in many donors. The records held CMV serostatus as the only immune exposure information.

CDR3 length: 14 amino acids. CDR1 is SGHRS, CDR2 YFSETQ, per germline. Trimming pared 1 base from V and 4 bases from J, leaving 11 bases between. A few counts support this clone. No antigen is known for it. Specimen: PBMCs. The chain employs TRBV5-1 and TRBJ2-5; possibly TRBD2 for D (6 bases). The receptor's source is a man aged 25-40 years in good health and CMV-seronegative. Written as DNA, the CDR3 is TGCGCCAGCAGCTTGACTAGCACTGGAGAGACCCAGTACTTC. This sequence encodes CASSLTSTGETQYF.